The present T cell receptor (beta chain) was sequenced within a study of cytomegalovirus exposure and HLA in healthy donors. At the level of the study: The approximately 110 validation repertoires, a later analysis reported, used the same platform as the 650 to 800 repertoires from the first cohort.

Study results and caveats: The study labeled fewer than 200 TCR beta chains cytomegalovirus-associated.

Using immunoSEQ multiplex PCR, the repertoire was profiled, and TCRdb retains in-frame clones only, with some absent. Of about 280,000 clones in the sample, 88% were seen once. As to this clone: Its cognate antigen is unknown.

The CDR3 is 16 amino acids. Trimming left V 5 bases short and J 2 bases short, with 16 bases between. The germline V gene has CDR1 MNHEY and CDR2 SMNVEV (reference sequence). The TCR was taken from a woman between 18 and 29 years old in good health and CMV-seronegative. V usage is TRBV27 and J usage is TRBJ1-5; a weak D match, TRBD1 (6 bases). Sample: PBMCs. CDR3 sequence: CASSPFTGLGNQPQHF. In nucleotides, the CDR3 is TGTGCCAGCAGTCCGTTTACAGGGTTAGGCAATCAGCCCCAGCATTTT.